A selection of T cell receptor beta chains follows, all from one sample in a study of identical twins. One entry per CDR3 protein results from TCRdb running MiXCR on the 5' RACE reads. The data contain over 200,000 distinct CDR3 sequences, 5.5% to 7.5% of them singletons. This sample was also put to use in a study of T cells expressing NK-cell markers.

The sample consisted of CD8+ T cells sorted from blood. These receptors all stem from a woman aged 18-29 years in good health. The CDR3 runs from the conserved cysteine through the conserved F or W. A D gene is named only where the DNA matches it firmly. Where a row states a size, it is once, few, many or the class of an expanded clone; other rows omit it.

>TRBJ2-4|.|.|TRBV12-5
CASGLGNFIQYF
TGTGCTAGTGGTCTGGGCAACTTCATTCAGTACTTC
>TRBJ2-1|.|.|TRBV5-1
CASSLEADGRGEQFF
TGCGCCAGCAGCTTGGAGGCTGACGGACGCGGTGAGCAGTTCTTC
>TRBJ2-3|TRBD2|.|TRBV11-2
CASNVGTRQRTQYF
TGTGCCAGCAACGTCGGGACTAGACAGAGGACGCAGTATTTT
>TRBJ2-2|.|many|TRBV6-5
CASSYGLVAGELFF
TGTGCCAGCAGTTACGGGCTAGTGGCCGGGGAGCTGTTTTTT
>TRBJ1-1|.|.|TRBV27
CASSSGGGPFSEAFF
TGTGCCAGCAGTAGCGGCGGGGGCCCATTCTCTGAAGCTTTCTTT
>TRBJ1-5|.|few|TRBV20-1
CTERSNQPQHF
TGCACTGAACGGAGCAATCAGCCCCAGCATTTT
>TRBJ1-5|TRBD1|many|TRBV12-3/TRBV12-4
CASSYGTGYDQPQHF
TGTGCCAGCAGTTACGGGACAGGGTATGATCAGCCCCAGCATTTT
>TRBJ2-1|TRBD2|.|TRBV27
CASSGLDSGSNEQFF
TGTGCCAGCAGTGGACTTGATAGCGGGAGCAATGAGCAGTTCTTC
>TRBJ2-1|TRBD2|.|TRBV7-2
CASSLAAGATYNEQFF
TGTGCCAGCAGCTTAGCTGCGGGAGCGACCTACAATGAGCAGTTCTTC
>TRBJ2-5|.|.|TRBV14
CASSQGKLKETQYF
TGTGCCAGCAGCCAAGGGAAACTGAAAGAGACCCAGTACTTC
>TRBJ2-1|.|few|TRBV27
CASSLRGYYNEQFF
TGTGCCAGCAGTTTACGGGGATACTACAATGAGCAGTTCTTC
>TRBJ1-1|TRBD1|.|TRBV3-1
CASSRLDRANTEAFF
TGTGCCAGCAGCCGGCTGGACAGGGCGAACACTGAAGCTTTCTTT
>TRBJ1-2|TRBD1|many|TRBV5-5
CASSWEPGQENGYTF
TGTGCCAGCAGCTGGGAACCGGGACAGGAGAATGGCTACACCTTC
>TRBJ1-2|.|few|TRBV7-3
CASSSPGRGFSGYTF
TGTGCCAGCAGCTCCCCCGGTCGAGGTTTTAGCGGCTACACCTTC
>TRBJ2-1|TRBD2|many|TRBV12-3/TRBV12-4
CASSLKGGSKNEQFF
TGTGCCAGCAGTTTAAAGGGCGGGAGTAAGAATGAGCAGTTCTTC
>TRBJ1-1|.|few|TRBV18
CASSPTGGAVTEAFF
TGTGCCAGCTCACCAACCGGGGGGGCGGTGACTGAAGCTTTCTTT
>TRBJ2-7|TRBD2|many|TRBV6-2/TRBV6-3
CASSYPQLAGDEQYF
TGTGCCAGCAGTTACCCGCAGCTAGCGGGAGACGAGCAGTACTTC
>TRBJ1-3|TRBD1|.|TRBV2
CASSDEGAWGNTIYF
TGTGCCAGCAGTGATGAGGGGGCGTGGGGAAACACCATATATTTT
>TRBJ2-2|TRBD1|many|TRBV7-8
CASSEWTGVYRELFF
TGTGCCAGCAGCGAGTGGACAGGGGTTTATCGGGAGCTGTTTTTT
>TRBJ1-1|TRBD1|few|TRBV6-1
CASSRSNRGVGKNTEAFF
TGTGCCAGCAGTCGGAGCAACAGGGGAGTCGGGAAGAACACTGAAGCTTTCTTT
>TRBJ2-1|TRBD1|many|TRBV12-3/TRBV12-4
CASSPGGTGVYEQFF
TGTGCCAGCAGTCCGGGGGGGACAGGGGTCTATGAGCAGTTCTTC
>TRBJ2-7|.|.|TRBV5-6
CASSLHGGRYEQYF
TGTGCCAGCAGCTTGCACGGAGGGCGGTACGAGCAGTACTTC
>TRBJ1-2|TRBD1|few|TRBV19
CASSARDRGAYGYTF
TGTGCCAGTAGTGCCCGGGACAGGGGAGCCTATGGCTACACCTTC
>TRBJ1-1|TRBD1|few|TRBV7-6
CASSRAPGQGPNTEAFF
TGTGCCAGCAGCCGTGCCCCGGGACAGGGACCGAACACTGAAGCTTTCTTT
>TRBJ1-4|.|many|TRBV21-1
CASIETGGGEKLFF
TGTGCCAGCATCGAGACAGGGGGAGGTGAAAAACTGTTTTTT
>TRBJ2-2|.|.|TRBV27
CASSFLGPSNTGELFF
TGTGCCAGCAGTTTCCTCGGACCTTCGAACACCGGGGAGCTGTTTTTT
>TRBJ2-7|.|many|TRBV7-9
CASSRISGQGEQYF
TGTGCCAGCAGTAGGATCAGCGGGCAAGGCGAGCAGTACTTC
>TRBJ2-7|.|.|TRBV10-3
CAISDGADEQYF
TGTGCCATCAGTGATGGGGCAGACGAGCAGTACTTC
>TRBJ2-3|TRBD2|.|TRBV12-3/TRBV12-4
CASSDSGGSDTQYF
TGTGCCAGCAGTGACTCGGGGGGGTCAGATACGCAGTATTTT
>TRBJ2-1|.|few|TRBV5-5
CASSLGGDSAGYNEQFF
TGTGCCAGCAGCCTGGGTGGAGACTCCGCGGGATACAATGAGCAGTTCTTC
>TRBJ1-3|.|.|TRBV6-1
CASRKYRSFSGNTIYF
TGTGCCAGCAGAAAATACAGGTCCTTCTCTGGAAACACCATATATTTT
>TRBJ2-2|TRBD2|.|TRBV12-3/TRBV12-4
CASSPPGLAGGHPPGELFF
TGTGCCAGCAGCCCCCCCGGACTAGCGGGAGGGCATCCCCCGGGGGAGCTGTTTTTT
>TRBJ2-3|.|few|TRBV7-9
CASSLALADTQYF
TGTGCCAGCAGCTTAGCGCTCGCAGATACGCAGTATTTT
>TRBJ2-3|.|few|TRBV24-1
CATSDGIGYSTDTQYF
TGTGCCACCAGTGATGGGATCGGCTATAGCACAGATACGCAGTATTTT
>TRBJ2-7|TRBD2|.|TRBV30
CAWNPSGPSYEQYF
TGTGCCTGGAACCCTAGCGGCCCCTCCTACGAGCAGTACTTC
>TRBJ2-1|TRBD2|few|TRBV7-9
CASSVTSGSSYNEQFF
TGTGCCAGCAGCGTCACTAGCGGCAGCTCCTACAATGAGCAGTTCTTC
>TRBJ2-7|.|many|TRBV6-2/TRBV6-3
CASCNYLALEQYF
TGTGCCAGCTGCAACTATCTAGCGCTCGAGCAGTACTTC
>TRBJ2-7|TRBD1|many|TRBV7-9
CASSYRDRGSYEQYF
TGTGCCAGCAGTTACCGGGACAGGGGGTCCTACGAGCAGTACTTC
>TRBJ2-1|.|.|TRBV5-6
CASSFGTVYNEQFF
TGTGCCAGCAGCTTCGGGACGGTATACAATGAGCAGTTCTTC
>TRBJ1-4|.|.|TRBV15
CATSSAEGGEDNEKLFF
TGTGCCACCAGCAGCGCTGAAGGGGGGGAAGATAATGAAAAACTGTTTTTT
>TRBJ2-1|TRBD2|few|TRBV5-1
CASSSLGAGGQYNEQFF
TGCGCCAGCAGCTCCCTTGGGGCGGGGGGCCAATACAATGAGCAGTTCTTC
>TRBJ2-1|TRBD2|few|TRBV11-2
CASSPRTSGRAWEQFF
TGTGCCAGCAGCCCACGGACTAGCGGGAGGGCCTGGGAGCAGTTCTTC
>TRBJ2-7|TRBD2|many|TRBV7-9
CASSFPGGYYEQYF
TGTGCCAGCAGCTTCCCGGGAGGGTACTACGAGCAGTACTTC
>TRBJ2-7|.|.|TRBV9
CASSVVEASYEQYF
TGTGCCAGCAGCGTAGTAGAGGCTTCCTACGAGCAGTACTTC
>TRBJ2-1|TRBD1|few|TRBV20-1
CSARDQGQHFYNEQFF
TGCAGTGCTAGAGATCAGGGACAGCACTTTTACAATGAGCAGTTCTTC